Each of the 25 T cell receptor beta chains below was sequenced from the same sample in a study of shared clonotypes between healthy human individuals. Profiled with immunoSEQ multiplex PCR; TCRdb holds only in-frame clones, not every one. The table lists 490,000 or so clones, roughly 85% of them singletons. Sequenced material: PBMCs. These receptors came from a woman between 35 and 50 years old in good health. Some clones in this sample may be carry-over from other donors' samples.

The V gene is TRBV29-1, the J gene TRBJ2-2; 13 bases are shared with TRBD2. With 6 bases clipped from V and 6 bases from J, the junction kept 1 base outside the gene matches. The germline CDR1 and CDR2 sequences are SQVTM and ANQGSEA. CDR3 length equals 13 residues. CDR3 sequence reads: CSVGTSGAGELFF. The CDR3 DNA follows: TGCAGCGTAGGGACTAGCGGGGCCGGGGAGCTGTTTTTT.

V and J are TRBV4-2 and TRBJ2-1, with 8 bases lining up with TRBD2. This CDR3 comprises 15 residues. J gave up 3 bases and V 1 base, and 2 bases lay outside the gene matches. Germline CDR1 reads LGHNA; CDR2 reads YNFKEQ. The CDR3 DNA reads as TGTGCCAGCAGCCAAGGGAGCGGGAGCTACAATGAGCAGTTCTTC. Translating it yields CASSQGSGSYNEQFF.

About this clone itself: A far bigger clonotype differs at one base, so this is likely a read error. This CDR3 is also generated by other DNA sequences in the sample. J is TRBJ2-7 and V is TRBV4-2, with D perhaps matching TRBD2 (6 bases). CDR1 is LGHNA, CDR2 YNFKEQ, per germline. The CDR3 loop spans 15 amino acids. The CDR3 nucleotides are TGTGCCAGCAGCCAAGGTCAGGACTATTCCTACGAGCAGTATTTC. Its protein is CASSQGQDYSYEQYF.

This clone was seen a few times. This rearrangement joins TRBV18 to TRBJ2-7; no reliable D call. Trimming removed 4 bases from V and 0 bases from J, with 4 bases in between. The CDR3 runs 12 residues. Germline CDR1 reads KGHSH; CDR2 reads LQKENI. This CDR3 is CASSHSSYEQYF. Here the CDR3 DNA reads TGTGCCAGCTCACATAGCTCCTACGAGCAGTACTTC.

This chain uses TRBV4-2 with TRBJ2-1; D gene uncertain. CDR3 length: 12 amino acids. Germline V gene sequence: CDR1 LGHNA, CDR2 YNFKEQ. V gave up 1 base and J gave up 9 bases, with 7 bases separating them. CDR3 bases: TGTGCCAGCAGCCAAGTTGACACTGAGCAGTTCTTC. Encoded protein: CASSQVDTEQFF.

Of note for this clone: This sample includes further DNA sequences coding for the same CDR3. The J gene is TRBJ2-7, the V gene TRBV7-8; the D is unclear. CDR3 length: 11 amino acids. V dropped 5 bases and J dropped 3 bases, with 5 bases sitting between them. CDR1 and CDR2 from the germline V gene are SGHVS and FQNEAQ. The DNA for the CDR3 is TGTGCCAGCAGCCTCAGCTACGAGCAGTACTTC. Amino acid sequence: CASSLSYEQYF. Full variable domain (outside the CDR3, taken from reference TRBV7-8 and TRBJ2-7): GAGVSQSPRYKVAKRGQDVALRCDPISGHVSLFWYQQALGQGPEFLTYFQNEAQLDKSGLPSDRFFAERPEGSVSTLKIQRTQQEDSAVYLCASSLSYEQYFGPGTRLTVT.

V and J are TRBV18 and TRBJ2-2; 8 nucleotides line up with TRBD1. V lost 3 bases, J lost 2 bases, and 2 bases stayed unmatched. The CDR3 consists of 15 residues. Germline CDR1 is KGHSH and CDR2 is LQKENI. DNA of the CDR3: TGTGCCAGCTCACCGGACAGGGACAACACCGGGGAGCTGTTTTTT. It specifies CASSPDRDNTGELFF.

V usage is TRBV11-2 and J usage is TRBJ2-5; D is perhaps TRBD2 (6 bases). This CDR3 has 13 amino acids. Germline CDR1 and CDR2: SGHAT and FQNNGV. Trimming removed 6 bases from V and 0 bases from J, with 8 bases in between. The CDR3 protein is CASSWTNQETQYF. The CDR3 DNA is TGTGCCAGCAGTTGGACTAACCAAGAGACCCAGTACTTC.

CDR3 bases: TGTGCCAGCAGCGTGGCGGGACGGCATTCTACTAGCTACACCTTC. This encodes CASSVAGRHSTSYTF. V usage is TRBV9 and J usage is TRBJ1-2, with D possibly being TRBD1 (5 bases). Per the germline V gene, CDR1 is SGDLS and CDR2 is YYNGEE. The CDR3 runs 15 residues. V lost 2 bases and J 9 bases, leaving 20 bases between the germline ends.

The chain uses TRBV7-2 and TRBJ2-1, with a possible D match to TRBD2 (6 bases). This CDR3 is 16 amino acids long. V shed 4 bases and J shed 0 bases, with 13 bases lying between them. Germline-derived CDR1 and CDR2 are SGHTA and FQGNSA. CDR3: CASSSVAVSSYNEQFF. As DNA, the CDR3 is TGTGCCAGCAGCTCCGTAGCGGTTTCCTCCTACAATGAGCAGTTCTTC.

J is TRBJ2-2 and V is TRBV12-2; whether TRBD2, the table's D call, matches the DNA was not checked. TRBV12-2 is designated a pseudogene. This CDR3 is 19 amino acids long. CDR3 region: CASRLLGLTSGRDTGELFF. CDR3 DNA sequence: TGTGCAAGTCGCTTATTAGGTCTTACTAGCGGGAGGGACACCGGGGAGCTGTTTTTT.

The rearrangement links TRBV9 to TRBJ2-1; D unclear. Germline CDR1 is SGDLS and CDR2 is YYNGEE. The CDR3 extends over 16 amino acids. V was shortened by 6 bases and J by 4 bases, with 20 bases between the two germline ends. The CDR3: CASTPWADTQYNEQFF. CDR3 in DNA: TGTGCCAGCACCCCCTGGGCCGATACCCAATACAATGAGCAGTTCTTC.

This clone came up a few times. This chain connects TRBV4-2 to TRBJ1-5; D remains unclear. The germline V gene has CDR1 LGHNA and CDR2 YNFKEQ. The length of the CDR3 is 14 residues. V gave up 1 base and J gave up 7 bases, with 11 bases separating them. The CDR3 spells CASSQGRTQQPQHF. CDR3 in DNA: TGTGCCAGCAGCCAAGGCAGAACTCAGCAGCCCCAGCATTTT.

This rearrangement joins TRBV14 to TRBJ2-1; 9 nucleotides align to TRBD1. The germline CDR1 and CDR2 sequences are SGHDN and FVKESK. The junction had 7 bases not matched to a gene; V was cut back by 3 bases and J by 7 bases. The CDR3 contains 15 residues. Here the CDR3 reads CASSQYGTGRNEQFF. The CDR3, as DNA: TGTGCCAGCAGCCAGTACGGGACAGGGAGGAATGAGCAGTTCTTC.

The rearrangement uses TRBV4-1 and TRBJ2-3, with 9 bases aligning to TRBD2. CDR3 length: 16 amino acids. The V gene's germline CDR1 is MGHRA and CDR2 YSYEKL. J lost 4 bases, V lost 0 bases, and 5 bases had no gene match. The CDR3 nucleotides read TGCGCCAGCAGCCAAGAAGTAGCGGGAGTCCCAGATACGCAGTATTTT. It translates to CASSQEVAGVPDTQYF.

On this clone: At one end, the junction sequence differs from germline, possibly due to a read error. For the CDR3, the DNA is TGCACCAGCAGACCAGGACAGGCCGGTCTCTATGGCTACACCTTC. Translation gives CTSRPGQAGLYGYTF. The rearrangement uses TRBV5-1 and TRBJ1-2, with 7 bases that match TRBD1. The CDR3 totals 15 residues. CDR1 and CDR2 from the germline V gene are SGHRS and YFSETQ.

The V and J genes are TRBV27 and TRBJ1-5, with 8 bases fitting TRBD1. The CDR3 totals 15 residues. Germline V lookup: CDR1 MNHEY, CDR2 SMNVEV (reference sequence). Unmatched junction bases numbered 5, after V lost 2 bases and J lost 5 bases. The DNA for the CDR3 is TGTGCCAGCAGTTTACTTCCCAGGGGGCATCAGCCCCAGCATTTT. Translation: CASSLLPRGHQPQHF.

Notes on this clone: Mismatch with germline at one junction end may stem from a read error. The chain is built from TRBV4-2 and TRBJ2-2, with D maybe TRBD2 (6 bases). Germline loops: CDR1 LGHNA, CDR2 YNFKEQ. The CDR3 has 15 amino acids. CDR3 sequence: CASSQDHGSTGELLF. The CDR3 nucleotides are TGTGCCAGCAGCCAAGACCACGGGAGTACCGGGGAGCTGCTTTTT.

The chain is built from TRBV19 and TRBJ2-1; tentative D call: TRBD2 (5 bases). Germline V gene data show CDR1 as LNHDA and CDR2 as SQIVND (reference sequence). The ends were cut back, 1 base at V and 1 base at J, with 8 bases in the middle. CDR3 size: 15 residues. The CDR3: CASSIGPGSYNEQFF. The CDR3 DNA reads TGTGCCAGTAGTATAGGGCCGGGATCCTACAATGAGCAGTTCTTC. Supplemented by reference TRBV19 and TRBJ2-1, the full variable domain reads DGGITQSPKYLFRKEGQNVTLSCEQNLNHDAMYWYRQDPGQGLRLIYYSQIVNDFQKGDIAEGYSVSREKKESFPLTVTSAQKNPTAFYLCASSIGPGSYNEQFFGPGTRLTVL.

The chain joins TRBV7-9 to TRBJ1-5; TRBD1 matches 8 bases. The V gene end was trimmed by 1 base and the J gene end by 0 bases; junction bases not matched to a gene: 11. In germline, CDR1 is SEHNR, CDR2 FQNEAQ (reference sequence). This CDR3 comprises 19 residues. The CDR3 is CASSLEGQGRSYSNQPQHF. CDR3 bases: TGTGCCAGCAGCTTAGAAGGACAGGGCAGAAGTTATAGCAATCAGCCCCAGCATTTT. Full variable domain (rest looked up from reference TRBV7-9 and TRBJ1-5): DTGVSQNPRHKITKRGQNVTFRCDPISEHNRLYWYRQTLGQGPEFLTYFQNEAQLEKSRLLSDRFSAERPKGSFSTLEIQRTEQGDSAMYLCASSLEGQGRSYSNQPQHFGDGTRLSIL.

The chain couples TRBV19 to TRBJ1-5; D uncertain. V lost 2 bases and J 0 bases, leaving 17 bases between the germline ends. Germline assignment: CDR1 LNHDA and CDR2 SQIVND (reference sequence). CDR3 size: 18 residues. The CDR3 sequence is CASSISRAIGDSNQPQHF. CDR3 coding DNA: TGTGCCAGTAGTATATCCCGGGCGATCGGGGATAGCAATCAGCCCCAGCATTTT.

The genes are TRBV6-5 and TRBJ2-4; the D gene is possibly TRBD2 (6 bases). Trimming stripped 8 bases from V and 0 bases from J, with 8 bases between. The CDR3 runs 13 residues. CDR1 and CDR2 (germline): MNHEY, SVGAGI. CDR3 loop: CASREQAKNIQYF. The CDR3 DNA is TGTGCCAGCCGGGAGCAAGCCAAAAACATTCAGTACTTC.

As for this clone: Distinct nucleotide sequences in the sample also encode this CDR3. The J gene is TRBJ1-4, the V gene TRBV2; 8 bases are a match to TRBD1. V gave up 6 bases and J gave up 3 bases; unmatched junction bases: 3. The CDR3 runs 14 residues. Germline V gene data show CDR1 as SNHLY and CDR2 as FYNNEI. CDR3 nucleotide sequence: TGTGCCAGCAGCCTACAGGGGGCTAATGAAAAACTGTTTTTT. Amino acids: CASSLQGANEKLFF.

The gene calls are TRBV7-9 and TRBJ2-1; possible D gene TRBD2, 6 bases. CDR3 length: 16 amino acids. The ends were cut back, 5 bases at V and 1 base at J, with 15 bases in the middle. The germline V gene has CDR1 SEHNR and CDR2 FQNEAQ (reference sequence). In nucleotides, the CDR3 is TGTGCCAGCAGCCCCGGCCAGGCGGGGTCCTACAATGAGCAGTTCTTC. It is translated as CASSPGQAGSYNEQFF.

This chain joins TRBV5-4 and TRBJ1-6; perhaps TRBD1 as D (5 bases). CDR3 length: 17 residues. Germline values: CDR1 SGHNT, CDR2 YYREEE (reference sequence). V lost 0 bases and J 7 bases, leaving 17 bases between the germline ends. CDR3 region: CASSLGLGTLTNSPLHF. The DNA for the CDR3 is TGTGCCAGCAGCTTGGGCCTCGGGACCCTGACCAATTCACCCCTCCACTTT.